This TCR beta chain was found in a study of shared clonotypes between healthy human individuals. CDR3 length equals 13 residues. Germline lookup yields CDR1 KGHSH and CDR2 LQKENI. V lost 8 bases and J 7 bases, leaving 14 bases between the germline ends. Among the donors, all were Caucasian adults who lived in Nashville, Tennessee. Using immunoSEQ multiplex PCR, the repertoire was profiled, and TCRdb retains in-frame clones only, with some absent. This table holds around 990,000 clones, roughly 80% found once. The TCR originated in a man between 18 and 35 years old in good health. Some clones in this sample may be carry-over from other donors' samples. Sequencing input: memory CD4+ T cells from PBMCs. Subset noted: CD45RA-negative fraction. The chain is built from TRBV18 and TRBJ2-2; TRBD2 is a possible D gene (5 bases). In DNA form, the CDR3 reads TGTGCCAGCCTGCCGGGGTTTAACGGGGAGCTGTTTTTT. As protein: CASLPGFNGELFF.